The entry below gives a single TCR beta chain sequence along with its context. Its specificity is unknown. Germline V gene sequence: CDR1 SQVTM, CDR2 ANQGSEA. The CDR3 consists of 14 residues. Trimming took 2 bases from V and 4 from J, leaving 14 bases between them. This specimen belongs to a study of Ad26.COV2.S vaccination and SARS-CoV-2 variants. Notes on the study in general: Measures of TCR breadth and depth may have fallen short of total T cell responses. Those who received vaccine or placebo ended up with similar non-spike TCR breadth.

Using immunoSEQ multiplex PCR, the repertoire was profiled, and TCRdb retains in-frame clones only, with some absent. Here the sample spans about 180,000 clones, roughly 89% being singletons. V and J are TRBV29-1 and TRBJ2-5, with TRBD2 as a possible D gene (5 bases). The receptor was isolated from a human donor who had recovered from COVID-19. The sequenced sample was peripheral blood, obtained after recovery from COVID-19. CDR3 nucleotides: TGCAGCGTTGAATCGCCGCGGGTAGGAGAGACCCAGTACTTC. This encodes CSVESPRVGETQYF.